This TCR beta chain comes out of a study of identical twins. CDR1 is SGHAT, CDR2 FQNNGV, per germline. The J segment lost 5 bases and the V segment lost 0 bases, leaving 5 bases of the junction unmatched. CDR3 length: 17 residues. For this clonotype: The antigen is unknown.

TCRdb ran MiXCR on the 5' RACE reads and lists one entry per CDR3 protein. Of 350,000 to 400,000 distinct CDR3 sequences in the sample, 8.5% to 10% were seen once. Notes on the study in general: The same donors were not followed; conclusions instead depended on cross-sectional statistical analysis.

The sequencing sample was made of naive T cells sorted from blood. The J gene is TRBJ2-5, the V gene TRBV11-2, with 14 bases aligning to TRBD2. The receptor was derived from a woman aged 50 to 65 in good health. CDR3 DNA: TGTGCCAGCAGCTTAGAGGGGACTAGCGGGAGTTCGGAGACCCAGTACTTC. Protein: CASSLEGTSGSSETQYF.